The 10 T cell receptor beta chains in this list originate from one sample, sequenced in a study of neurological immune-mediated disorders. TCRdb re-called the 5' RACE reads through MiXCR, storing one row per CDR3 protein. There are 25,000 to 30,000 distinct CDR3 sequences in the sample; about 6.2% occur only once, and 9% lies in the top ten. Sequenced input: PBMCs. The receptors derive from a woman in her forties or fifties in good health.

This clonotype was recorded at least ten times. The rearrangement uses TRBV10-3 and TRBJ2-7, with 8 bases fitting TRBD1. J gave up 4 bases and V 6 bases, and 11 bases lay outside the gene matches. From germline, CDR1 is ENHRY and CDR2 SYGVKD. The CDR3 is 15 amino acids. The CDR3 region is CAIRGDSGQVYEQYF. In DNA, the CDR3 is TGTGCCATCAGGGGAGATTCGGGACAGGTGTACGAGCAGTACTTC.

Many counts were recorded for this clonotype. The chain couples TRBV20-1 to TRBJ2-1, with 10 nucleotides matching TRBD2. The CDR3 totals 12 residues. Per germline, CDR1 DFQATT and CDR2 SNEGSKA (reference sequence). V lost 8 bases to trimming and J lost 7 bases; unmatched junction nucleotides: 5. The CDR3 here is CSIGGLANEQFF. CDR3 nucleotide sequence: TGCAGTATTGGGGGACTAGCGAATGAGCAGTTCTTC.

This clonotype was seen at least ten times. This sequence joins TRBV7-2 and TRBJ1-1; 8 positions match TRBD1. This CDR3 comprises 13 residues. Germline values: CDR1 SGHTA, CDR2 FQGNSA. Losses at the gene ends were 6 bases for V and 8 bases for J; bases not matched to a gene: 8. CDR3 in DNA: TGTGCCAGCAGGCTATCCCAGGGGGCGGAAGCTTTCTTT. Encoded protein: CASRLSQGAEAFF.

This clonotype has at least ten counts. The V gene is TRBV18, the J gene TRBJ1-5; D is uncertain. Trimming took 3 bases from V and 0 from J, leaving 9 bases between them. The V gene's germline CDR1 is KGHSH and CDR2 LQKENI. The CDR3 runs to 15 residues. The CDR3 DNA reads as TGTGCCAGCTCACCGGGCCCCGATAGCAATCAGCCCCAGCATTTT. It codes for CASSPGPDSNQPQHF.

Many counts were recorded for this clonotype. J is TRBJ2-3 and V is TRBV20-1; the match to TRBD2 covers 9 bases. The CDR3 has 16 amino acids. The trim removed 0 bases at V and 6 bases at J, leaving 10 bases unmatched. Germline V lookup: CDR1 DFQATT, CDR2 SNEGSKA (reference sequence). This chain's CDR3 is CSARDPSGTFSDTQYF. The CDR3 nucleotides read TGCAGTGCTAGAGACCCTAGCGGGACCTTTTCGGATACGCAGTATTTT.

This clonotype was picked up many times. The chain links TRBV5-5 to TRBJ2-1; TRBD1 matches 8 bases. Germline V gene sequence: CDR1 SGHKS, CDR2 YYEKEE (reference sequence). V was clipped by 1 base and J by 8 bases; unmatched bases: 8. CDR3 length: 15 residues. CDR3 loop: CASSLTGGRTDEQFF. The CDR3 coding sequence is TGTGCCAGCAGCTTGACAGGGGGGCGGACGGATGAGCAGTTCTTC.

The table lists this clonotype with many counts. The rearrangement uses TRBV20-1 and TRBJ2-1; tentatively, D is TRBD2 (5 bases). V was pared by 8 bases and J by 6 bases, with 11 bases between. From germline, CDR1 is DFQATT and CDR2 SNEGSKA (reference sequence). The CDR3 is 11 amino acids. The DNA of the CDR3 is TGCAGTCCGCTAGGAGGCAATGAGCAGTTCTTC. Protein sequence: CSPLGGNEQFF.

This clonotype has a count of ten or more. V usage is TRBV27 and J usage is TRBJ2-3, with no clear D. This CDR3 spans 15 amino acids. The V and J ends lost 6 bases and 0 bases respectively, with 13 bases between them. Germline lookup yields CDR1 MNHEY and CDR2 SMNVEV (reference sequence). Written as DNA, the CDR3 is TGTGCCAGCAGCCTGATGGCAGCTAGCACAGATACGCAGTATTTT. This codes for CASSLMAASTDTQYF.

This clonotype has a count of ten or more. CDR3 residues: CASSPRTGPYEQYF. The CDR3 nucleotides read TGTGCCAGCAGCCCTCGGACAGGGCCCTACGAGCAGTACTTC. This chain links TRBV11-2 with TRBJ2-7; 8 nucleotides align to TRBD1. This CDR3 has 14 amino acids. CDR1 SGHAT and CDR2 FQNNGV come from the germline V gene. V shed 5 bases and J 2 bases; nucleotides not matched to a gene: 5.

This clonotype occurred many times. This chain links TRBV5-5 with TRBJ2-1, with D possibly being TRBD2 (5 bases). The V gene's germline CDR1 is SGHKS and CDR2 YYEKEE (reference sequence). Trimming removed 4 bases from V and 2 bases from J, with 7 bases in between. The CDR3 is made up of 13 amino acids. CDR3 loop: CASSTGTYNEQFF. The CDR3 DNA sequence: TGTGCCAGCAGCACCGGGACCTACAATGAGCAGTTCTTC.